This TCR beta chain was sequenced in a study of radiation and T cells in renal cell carcinoma. Study context: Nephrectomy followed 15 Gy stereotactic body radiation by 4 weeks. Study-wide points: No pretreatment tumor biopsies were available for baseline clonotypes. In blood, top tumor clones expanded by 2 weeks, shrinking by 4.

Time point reported: baseline pretreatment blood. The treatment here: 15 Gy SBRT to primary tumor, nephrectomy 4 weeks later. After SBRT, blood was collected at 2 and 4 weeks, plus baseline. This clone appeared a few times. Antigen: not known. Profiling relied on immunoSEQ multiplex PCR, and the TCRdb table lists in-frame clones only, not all of them. The table has 70,000 to 100,000 clones, 82% seen once; the top ten hold 5% to 6.5%. The germline V gene has CDR1 MNHEY and CDR2 SVGAGI. The CDR3 totals 14 residues. V lost 6 bases and J lost 4; bases outside the gene matches: 5. The input for sequencing was blood, taken from a patient whose treatment included radiotherapy and nephrectomy. The clonotype comes from a man in his 60s with renal cell carcinoma. The V call is TRBV6-5, the J call TRBJ1-2, with 10 bases aligning to TRBD1. The CDR3 protein is CASSWDRGLYGYTF. The CDR3 DNA sequence: TGTGCCAGCAGCTGGGACAGGGGACTCTATGGCTACACCTTC.